This T cell receptor beta chain was profiled in a study of OX40 agonist ivuxolimab in advanced cancers. A note on this clone: What it recognizes is unknown.

V shed 5 bases and J 10 bases; nucleotides not matched to a gene: 5. This CDR3 spans 14 amino acids. Germline V CDR1 and CDR2: LNHDA, SQIVND (reference sequence). Notes on the study in general: On average, CD8+ T cells had more expanded clones than CD4+.

Method: immunoSEQ multiplex PCR; TCRdb's copy keeps in-frame clones and lacks some. Of tens of thousands of clones listed, approximately 91% are singletons. Sequences were derived from CD4+ or CD8+ T cells sorted from blood, sampled in a trial of the OX40 agonist ivuxolimab. The receptor comes from an adult with an advanced solid tumor such as melanoma, head and neck, liver or kidney cancer. V usage is TRBV19 and J usage is TRBJ2-3, with 14 positions matching TRBD2. CDR3 DNA sequence: TGTGCCAGTAGTCTCGGGACTAGCGGGAGCCCGCAGTATTTT. It specifies CASSLGTSGSPQYF.